Listed here is a single T cell receptor beta chain. The data belong to a study of blood T cell repertoires in COVID-19. Study-level information: Both acute and convalescent COVID-19 samples were obtained from the United States, Italy and Spain. From T cells, B-cell-depleted T cells, or PBMCs came the material, which was cDNA or gDNA.

Per the original data handling: By means of reference gene primer amplification, nucleated cell counts were estimated. Profiling relied on immunoSEQ multiplex PCR, and the TCRdb table lists in-frame clones only, not all of them. Clone size and the V and J calls come from that table; the DNA yielded D and trimming. The data contain about 74,000 clones, roughly nine tenths of them seen just once; the ten biggest clones take up about a tenth. The length of the CDR3 is 12 residues. The germline V gene encodes CDR1 MNHEY and CDR2 SMNVEV (reference sequence). V gave up 3 bases and J gave up 7 bases, with 7 bases separating them.

The chain employs TRBV27 and TRBJ2-1; D gene unclear. Sequencing input: peripheral blood. The clonotype originates from a human donor in a cohort sampled during active COVID-19. The CDR3 region is CASSFGKNEQFF. CDR3 DNA sequence: TGTGCCAGCAGTTTTGGCAAGAATGAGCAGTTCTTC.